The next 17 T cell receptor beta chains were all read from a single sample in a study of blood T cells in healthy people across ages. A second PCR, run for about 7 to 11 cycles, used a sample-barcoded 5' primer plus a J-beta primer mix. TCRdb reprocessed the 5' RACE reads with MiXCR, giving one entry per CDR3 protein. The sample has roughly 1.5 million distinct CDR3 sequences; 40% to 45% are singletons. Sequencing was performed on blood. All receptors derive from a woman under 30 in good health.

This clonotype was detected a few times. This rearrangement joins TRBV7-2 to TRBJ2-1, with TRBD2 matching 11 bases. The trim removed 1 base at V and 3 bases at J, leaving 2 bases unmatched. This CDR3 is 16 amino acids long. Germline V gene data show CDR1 as SGHTA and CDR2 as FQGNSA. CDR3 sequence: CASSLVGLAGYNEQFF. The CDR3, as DNA: TGTGCCAGCAGCTTAGTCGGACTAGCGGGCTACAATGAGCAGTTCTTC.

The rearrangement joins TRBV21-1 to TRBJ1-2; the tabulated D call, TRBD1, remains unverified against the DNA. TRBV21-1 is flagged as a pseudogene. The CDR3 has 16 residues. CDR3 DNA sequence: TGTGCCAGCAGCAAAGGAGGCAGGGGAAGGATGTACGGCTACACCTTC. Translated, it gives CASSKGGRGRMYGYTF.

This clonotype was seen more than once but under ten times. J is TRBJ2-7 and V is TRBV29-1, with a weak D call TRBD2 (5 bases). The CDR3 contains 12 residues. V was cut by 4 bases and J by 7 bases, with 14 bases left in between. Germline lookup yields CDR1 SQVTM and CDR2 ANQGSEA. This CDR3 reads CSVGGSNTEQYF. In DNA, the CDR3 is TGCAGCGTTGGCGGGTCCAACACTGAGCAGTACTTC.

This chain uses TRBV4-1 with TRBJ2-1; possibly TRBD2 for D (6 bases). V was clipped by 0 bases and J by 6 bases, with 15 bases between them. The germline V gene encodes CDR1 MGHRA and CDR2 YSYEKL. CDR3 length: 16 residues. CDR3 region: CASSQDPGAHSNEQFF. For the CDR3, the DNA is TGCGCCAGCAGCCAAGATCCGGGAGCTCACTCCAATGAGCAGTTCTTC.

This chain links TRBV5-1 with TRBJ2-1, with D maybe TRBD2 (5 bases). The J call may be wrong; the DNA end is better matched by TRBJ2-7. The CDR3 length is 15 residues. Germline V gene lookup returns CDR1 SGHRS and CDR2 YFSETQ. CDR3 in DNA: TGCGCCAGCAGCCAGGAGGCGTATTCCTACAATGAGCAGTACTTC. It translates to CASSQEAYSYNEQYF.

The J gene is TRBJ2-2, the V gene TRBV7-9; either TRBD1 or TRBD2 may supply D (5 bases each). Trimming removed 2 bases from V and 1 base from J, with 11 bases in between. The CDR3 totals 16 residues. Germline V gene lookup returns CDR1 SEHNR and CDR2 FQNEAQ (reference sequence). This CDR3 reads CASSLNGAENTGELFF. For the CDR3, the DNA is TGTGCCAGCAGCTTAAACGGGGCGGAGAACACCGGGGAGCTGTTTTTT.

J is TRBJ1-2 and V is TRBV5-5; D is perhaps TRBD1 (6 bases). Germline loops: CDR1 SGHKS, CDR2 YYEKEE (reference sequence). V lost 5 bases, J lost 5 bases, and 25 bases lay in between. This CDR3 comprises 17 residues. CDR3 in DNA: TGTGCCAGCAGTCAATCGGACAGACCAGGAATGTGGTATGGCTACACCTTC. It translates to CASSQSDRPGMWYGYTF.

This clonotype has only a few counts. The chain couples TRBV6-2 or TRBV6-3 to TRBJ2-1; 9 bases map to TRBD2. J lost 5 bases, V lost 2 bases, and 31 bases had no gene match. Germline lookup yields CDR1 MNHEY and CDR2 SVGEGT. The CDR3 sequence is 24 residues long. The CDR3 bases are TGTGCCAGCAGTTACCCAATCTACTTGGACACTTCAAGGACTAGCGAGTACCTTGACAATGAGCAGTTCTTC. Protein: CASSYPIYLDTSRTSEYLDNEQFF.

This clonotype has only a few counts. The chain joins TRBV27 to TRBJ2-1; TRBD1 aligns across 9 bases. CDR3 length: 15 amino acids. The germline CDR1 and CDR2 sequences are MNHEY and SMNVEV (reference sequence). The trim removed 2 bases at V and 6 bases at J, leaving 5 bases unmatched. As DNA, the CDR3 is TGTGCCAGCAGTTTAAGGACAGGGGAAACCAATGAGCAGTTCTTC. Translating it yields CASSLRTGETNEQFF.

This clonotype was detected a few times. J is TRBJ2-5 and V is TRBV6-6; D perhaps matches TRBD1 (5 bases). The V end was cut by 2 bases, the J end by 4 bases, with 11 bases between. The CDR3 is 14 residues long. The germline V gene has CDR1 MNHNY and CDR2 SVGAGI (reference sequence). CDR3 protein: CASSYGQGRETQYF. CDR3 DNA sequence: TGTGCCAGCAGTTACGGTCAGGGAAGAGAGACCCAGTACTTC.

The rearrangement joins TRBV6-1 to TRBJ2-1; 14 bases fit TRBD2. CDR3 length: 16 residues. Germline V gives CDR1 MNHNS, CDR2 SASEGT. The V segment lost 7 bases and the J segment 4 bases; nucleotides outside the gene matches: 6. CDR3: CASIRTSGGYYNEQFF. CDR3 bases: TGTGCCAGCATCAGGACTAGCGGGGGGTATTACAATGAGCAGTTCTTC.

The chain links TRBV4-1 to TRBJ1-1; D gene unclear. CDR1 is MGHRA, CDR2 YSYEKL, per germline. V lost 0 bases, J lost 2 bases, and 10 bases lay in between. This CDR3 comprises 15 residues. The CDR3 spells CASSQEEFVNTEAFF. The CDR3 nucleotides read TGCGCCAGCAGCCAAGAGGAATTCGTAAACACTGAAGCTTTCTTT.

This clonotype turned up a few times. The chain employs TRBV2 and TRBJ2-3; D is uncertain. Germline values: CDR1 SNHLY, CDR2 FYNNEI. This CDR3 is built from 12 residues. V shed 4 bases and J shed 7 bases, with 9 bases lying between them. This CDR3 is CASSADLYTQYF. In DNA, the CDR3 is TGTGCCAGCAGTGCGGATCTTTATACGCAGTATTTT.

The rearrangement uses TRBV20-1 and TRBJ2-5; D is perhaps TRBD2 (5 bases). Trimming left V 0 bases short and J 1 base short, with 9 bases between. CDR1 DFQATT and CDR2 SNEGSKA come from the germline V gene (reference sequence). The CDR3 is 14 residues long. The CDR3 DNA follows: TGCAGTGCTAGAGATTCGGCGGGCCAAGAGACCCAGTACTTC. Translating gives CSARDSAGQETQYF.

The chain recombines TRBV6-4 with TRBJ2-1, with a tentative D call TRBD2 (5 bases). Trimming shortened V by 5 bases and J by 6 bases, and 14 bases separated the two germline ends. CDR1 is MRHNA, CDR2 SNTAGT, per germline. CDR3 length: 14 amino acids. Written as DNA, the CDR3 is TGTGCCAGCAGTCGCTTTGCGGGCCCCAATGAGCAGTTCTTC. Protein sequence: CASSRFAGPNEQFF.

The gene calls are TRBV7-2 and TRBJ2-5, with 8 bases fitting TRBD2. The CDR3 has 15 residues. Trimming cost V 5 bases and J 2 bases; bases outside gene matches: 7. Germline lookup yields CDR1 SGHTA and CDR2 FQGNSA. DNA of the CDR3: TGTGCCAGCAGCCCGGGGGGGGTCAGACAAGAGACCCAGTACTTC. Translated: CASSPGGVRQETQYF.

J is TRBJ2-2 and V is TRBV29-1, with D hard to call. The germline V gene has CDR1 SQVTM and CDR2 ANQGSEA. The CDR3 runs 12 residues. The germline V and J ends were trimmed by 3 bases and 7 bases, with 9 bases remaining between them. The DNA of the CDR3 is TGCAGCGTTGATTGGAAGGGCGGGGAGCTGTTTTTT. This translates into CSVDWKGGELFF.